Sequencing of this T cell receptor beta chain was carried out in a study of T cell responses to AZD1222 COVID-19 vaccine. Study-wide findings and caveats: Researchers report vaccine-associated CD4 TCRs spanning spike, with dominance at 160-218 and 743-854. Clonal diversity may have been underestimated, and the donors were mostly white British, with more females than males.

Worth noting for this clone: The antigen is not known.

Germline V gene lookup returns CDR1 MNHEY and CDR2 SMNVEV (reference sequence). The CDR3 sequence is 16 residues long. V lost 3 bases and J 3 bases, leaving 17 bases between the germline ends. Produced via immunoSEQ multiplex PCR; TCRdb's table is partial and in-frame only. The data hold about 110,000 clones, with over 85% observed a single time. This receptor was taken from an adult in good health. Here the sequenced sample was peripheral blood, taken on day 0 of MenACWY control vaccination. The chain is built from TRBV27 and TRBJ1-1; D unclear. In DNA form, the CDR3 reads TGTGCCAGCAGTTTGATTCGAACTCCAAGGGACACTGAAGCTTTCTTT. The encoded protein is CASSLIRTPRDTEAFF.